A selection of T cell receptor beta chains follows, all from one sample in a study of blood T cell repertoires in COVID-19. Sequenced by immunoSEQ multiplex PCR; TCRdb stores in-frame clones only, minus some. This sample has 250,000 to 350,000 clones, with around 89% found just once. The sample was peripheral blood. Receptors were obtained from a woman in her fifties or sixties with active or convalescent COVID-19. Each CDR3 is given with its conserved first and last residue.

>TRBV18|TRBJ2-5
CASSRGGGGDEETQYF
>TRBV21-1|TRBJ1-1
CASTKSPWAPEAFF
>TRBV5-1|TRBJ2-5
CASSPGQGETQYF
>TRBV7-8|TRBJ1-3
CASSLNSRDTIYF
>TRBV6-6|TRBJ2-7
CASSYLTGYEQYF
>TRBV30|TRBJ2-6
CAWSFVRGSGANVLTF
>TRBV12-5|TRBJ1-2
CASGPGRDGYTF
>TRBV6-6|TRBJ2-1
CASSPSLTGAYNEQFF
>TRBV5-4|TRBJ2-1
CASSLEIVNHNEQFF
>TRBV7-2|TRBJ1-3
CASSLGPGGAGNTIYF
>TRBV5-4|TRBJ2-5
CASSLDRAETQYF
>TRBV7-2|TRBJ2-1
CASSLVGTGGIRFF